Presented here are 26 T cell receptor beta chains from one specimen sequenced in a study of T cells in localized non-small cell lung cancer. Assay: immunoSEQ multiplex PCR; the TCRdb copy retains only in-frame clones and omits some. The sample carries tens of thousands of clones, roughly 86% recorded once. The starting material was peripheral blood, obtained before any cancer treatment. These receptors were taken from a man aged 35-69 years with stage I squamous cell lung carcinoma.

The chain combines TRBV10-3 with TRBJ1-1; 10 bases fit TRBD1. Per germline, CDR1 ENHRY and CDR2 SYGVKD. With V trimmed by 0 bases and J by 11 bases, 12 bases remained unmatched. The CDR3 sequence is 16 residues long. For the CDR3, the DNA is TGTGCCATCAGTGAGTCGAATGCGGACAGGGGGTCTCGGGCTTTCTTT. Its protein product is CAISESNADRGSRAFF.

The rearrangement joins TRBV30 to TRBJ1-2; D is unresolved. The V gene's germline CDR1 is GTSNPN and CDR2 SVGIG (reference sequence). V was trimmed by 0 bases and J by 4 bases, leaving 12 bases between them. This CDR3 is 14 amino acids long. The CDR3 sequence: CAWSVMGGGYGYTF. The DNA for the CDR3 is TGTGCCTGGAGTGTGATGGGCGGCGGCTATGGCTACACCTTC.

The chain joins TRBV7-2 to TRBJ2-3; 7 bases align to TRBD1. Germline loops: CDR1 SGHTA, CDR2 FQGNSA. With V trimmed by 5 bases and J by 6 bases, 17 bases remained unmatched. The CDR3 covers 17 residues. In DNA, the CDR3 is TGTGCCAGCAGCAGACAGGGTTTCGGGACACTCCCGGATACGCAGTATTTT. Its translation: CASSRQGFGTLPDTQYF. Drawing the rest from reference TRBV7-2 and TRBJ2-3, the complete variable domain is GAGVSQSPSNKVTEKGKDVELRCDPISGHTALYWYRQSLGQGLEFLIYFQGNSAPDKSGLPSDRFSAERTGGSVSTLTIQRTQQEDSAVYLCASSRQGFGTLPDTQYFGPGTRLTVL.

The chain has TRBV5-4 and TRBJ2-1; TRBD2 aligns across 9 bases. The V segment lost 4 bases and the J segment 5 bases; nucleotides outside the gene matches: 13. Germline V gene sequence: CDR1 SGHNT, CDR2 YYREEE (reference sequence). CDR3 size: 17 residues. CDR3 DNA: TGTGCCAGCAGCCCTGGAATTAGCGGGGGATCGGACAATGAGCAGTTCTTC. Translation: CASSPGISGGSDNEQFF.

This chain uses TRBV7-8 with TRBJ1-2, with D possibly being TRBD1 (6 bases). The CDR3 consists of 13 residues. Trimming left V 1 base short and J 7 bases short, with 10 bases between. Per germline, CDR1 SGHVS and CDR2 FQNEAQ. As DNA, the CDR3 is TGTGCCAGCAGCTTAGGGGGGCTAGTTGGCTACACCTTC. Translation: CASSLGGLVGYTF. Filled out from reference TRBV7-8 and TRBJ1-2, the complete variable domain reads GAGVSQSPRYKVAKRGQDVALRCDPISGHVSLFWYQQALGQGPEFLTYFQNEAQLDKSGLPSDRFFAERPEGSVSTLKIQRTQQEDSAVYLCASSLGGLVGYTFGSGTRLTVV.

The J gene is TRBJ2-3, the V gene TRBV5-4; 11 nucleotides line up with TRBD2. With 4 bases clipped from V and 4 bases from J, the junction kept 14 bases outside the gene matches. The CDR3 totals 18 residues. The V gene's germline CDR1 is SGHNT and CDR2 YYREEE (reference sequence). The CDR3 bases are TGTGCCAGCAGCCCTCGGGGTAGCGGGGGGGCCGGCGCAGATACGCAGTATTTT. It is translated as CASSPRGSGGAGADTQYF.

The chain links TRBV15 to TRBJ1-3; D remains unclear. The V end was cut by 0 bases, the J end by 3 bases, with 9 bases between. Looked up from germline, CDR1 is LNHNV and CDR2 is YYDKDF (reference sequence). The CDR3 contains 15 residues. Here the CDR3 reads CATSRDKSNGNTIYF. The CDR3 DNA follows: TGTGCCACCAGCAGAGATAAAAGTAATGGAAACACCATATATTTT.

The V gene is TRBV4-1, the J gene TRBJ2-5; D may be TRBD2 (6 bases). CDR1 is MGHRA and CDR2 is YSYEKL in the germline V gene. The length of the CDR3 is 14 residues. The V end was cut by 2 bases, the J end by 4 bases, with 11 bases between. CDR3: CASSQRDLVETQYF. CDR3 nucleotides: TGCGCCAGCAGCCAACGGGACTTAGTAGAGACCCAGTACTTC.

The chain employs TRBV7-9 and TRBJ2-5, with D perhaps matching TRBD1 (6 bases). Trimming shortened V by 1 base and J by 5 bases, and 8 bases separated the two germline ends. The germline V gene encodes CDR1 SEHNR and CDR2 FQNEAQ (reference sequence). The length of the CDR3 is 13 residues. The CDR3 nucleotides read TGTGCCAGCAGCTTAGACAGGGCGGAGACCCAGTACTTC. Protein sequence: CASSLDRAETQYF.

This rearrangement joins TRBV4-3 to TRBJ2-2, with D tentatively TRBD1 (7 bases). The germline V gene encodes CDR1 LGHNA and CDR2 YSLEER. The V gene lost 2 bases and the J gene lost 3 bases, with 16 bases spanning the gap. The CDR3 totals 17 residues. The CDR3: CASSQNGGTADTGELFF. Here the CDR3 DNA reads TGCGCCAGCAGCCAAAATGGGGGGACAGCGGACACCGGGGAGCTGTTTTTT.

The rearrangement links TRBV7-9 to TRBJ1-5, with D tentatively TRBD1 (6 bases). V lost 3 bases, J lost 6 bases, and 9 bases lay in between. The length of the CDR3 is 13 residues. Germline values: CDR1 SEHNR, CDR2 FQNEAQ (reference sequence). CDR3 in amino acids: CASSFSGVQPQHF. The CDR3 DNA is TGTGCCAGCAGCTTTTCAGGGGTTCAGCCCCAGCATTTT. Drawing the rest from reference TRBV7-9 and TRBJ1-5, the complete variable domain is DTGVSQNPRHKITKRGQNVTFRCDPISEHNRLYWYRQTLGQGPEFLTYFQNEAQLEKSRLLSDRFSAERPKGSFSTLEIQRTEQGDSAMYLCASSFSGVQPQHFGDGTRLSIL.

This clone appeared a few times. CDR3 sequence: CASSLVLQGSGNTIYF. CDR3 coding DNA: TGTGCCAGCAGTCTGGTACTACAGGGTTCGGGAAACACCATATATTTT. V is TRBV7-6 and J is TRBJ1-3, with a possible D match to TRBD1 (6 bases). The CDR3 is 16 residues long. CDR1 SGHVS and CDR2 FNYEAQ come from the germline V gene. Between the trimmed V and J ends, which lost 6 bases and 4 bases, there was a span of 19 bases.

Comment on this clone: Additional DNA sequences in this sample encode the identical CDR3. The V call is TRBV6-1, the J call TRBJ1-5, with TRBD1 as a possible D gene (5 bases). Germline CDR1 MNHNS, CDR2 SASEGT. CDR3 length: 14 amino acids. V was trimmed by 3 bases and J by 3 bases, leaving 9 bases between them. Here the CDR3 DNA reads TGTGCCAGCAGTGAGACTGGGGCCAATCAGCCCCAGCATTTT. Translating it yields CASSETGANQPQHF.

This clone was observed a single time. V is TRBV5-4 and J is TRBJ2-2; D remains unclear. The germline V gene has CDR1 SGHNT and CDR2 YYREEE (reference sequence). Trimming left V 1 base short and J 0 bases short, with 4 bases between. The CDR3 has 14 amino acids. CDR3 DNA sequence: TGTGCCAGCAGCTTGACAGCGAACACCGGGGAGCTGTTTTTT. Translating it yields CASSLTANTGELFF. Looking up the rest from reference TRBV5-4 and TRBJ2-2 gives the full variable domain: ETGVTQSPTHLIKTRGQQVTLRCSSQSGHNTVSWYQQALGQGPQFIFQYYREEENGRGNFPPRFSGLQFPNYSSELNVNALELDDSALYLCASSLTANTGELFFGEGSRLTVL.

This clone was detected once. This chain links TRBV4-1 with TRBJ1-2; the D gene is possibly TRBD1 (6 bases). Germline loops: CDR1 MGHRA, CDR2 YSYEKL. V dropped 1 base and J dropped 10 bases, with 7 bases sitting between them. The CDR3 has 11 residues. CDR3: CASSQGQVYTF. The CDR3 DNA reads TGCGCCAGCAGCCAAGGACAGGTCTACACCTTC.

The gene calls are TRBV29-1 and TRBJ2-1; the match to TRBD1 covers 7 bases. The CDR3 has 13 amino acids. CDR1 and CDR2 from the germline V gene are SQVTM and ANQGSEA. V was clipped by 5 bases and J by 5 bases; unmatched bases: 6. Here the CDR3 reads CSVIRGTHNEQFF. DNA of the CDR3: TGCAGCGTTATCAGGGGGACCCACAATGAGCAGTTCTTC.

The chain joins TRBV13 to TRBJ2-1; 10 nucleotides align to TRBD2. Germline trimming cut 5 bases from V and 5 bases from J; bases unmatched to any gene: 9. The CDR3 has 16 residues. Germline CDR1 PRHDT, CDR2 FYEKMQ (reference sequence). CDR3 region: CASSRTSGSPNNEQFF. CDR3 nucleotides: TGTGCCAGCAGCCGGACTAGCGGATCCCCCAACAATGAGCAGTTCTTC.

This chain links TRBV10-3 with TRBJ2-3; D unresolved. The CDR3 runs to 15 residues. V lost 4 bases, J lost 5 bases, and 16 bases lay in between. The V gene's germline CDR1 is ENHRY and CDR2 SYGVKD. CDR3: CAISGLGPLGDTQYF. Written as DNA, the CDR3 is TGTGCCATCAGTGGACTCGGGCCTCTGGGAGATACGCAGTATTTT.

The chain links TRBV15 to TRBJ2-4; 10 nucleotides agree with TRBD1. The ends lost 0 bases at V and 7 bases at J; junction bases unmatched: 9. The V gene's germline CDR1 is LNHNV and CDR2 YYDKDF (reference sequence). CDR3 length: 17 amino acids. CDR3 protein: CATSRDYQDRGRNIQYF. The DNA of the CDR3 is TGTGCCACCAGCAGAGATTACCAAGACAGGGGGCGGAACATTCAGTACTTC.

The J gene is TRBJ1-4, the V gene TRBV5-1, with 7 positions matching TRBD1. The V gene end was trimmed by 8 bases and the J gene end by 8 bases; junction bases not matched to a gene: 12. The germline gives CDR1 SGHRS, CDR2 YFSETQ. The CDR3 spans 14 residues. As DNA, the CDR3 is TGCGCCAGTGGACCGGGACAGAAAAGGGAAAAACTGTTTTTT. It codes for CASGPGQKREKLFF.

V is TRBV19 and J is TRBJ1-1; no reliable D call. The CDR3 contains 14 residues. CDR1 and CDR2 (germline): LNHDA, SQIVND (reference sequence). V shed 3 bases and J shed 4 bases, with 12 bases lying between them. The CDR3 region is CASSMAPDGTEAFF. The CDR3 DNA follows: TGTGCCAGTAGTATGGCCCCCGACGGCACTGAAGCTTTCTTT. The full variable domain, its missing parts supplied by reference TRBV19 and TRBJ1-1, is DGGITQSPKYLFRKEGQNVTLSCEQNLNHDAMYWYRQDPGQGLRLIYYSQIVNDFQKGDIAEGYSVSREKKESFPLTVTSAQKNPTAFYLCASSMAPDGTEAFFGQGTRLTVV.

This chain links TRBV9 with TRBJ1-6; 9 bases match TRBD1. CDR1 and CDR2 from the germline V gene are SGDLS and YYNGEE. V dropped 2 bases and J dropped 9; count of bases not matched to a gene: 9. The CDR3 runs 16 residues. The CDR3 region has the DNA TGTGCCAGCAGCGTTGAAACCGGGACAGGGTCTTCACCCCTCCACTTT. Its translation is CASSVETGTGSSPLHF.

The chain is built from TRBV5-4 and TRBJ1-1; D unresolved. The V gene lost 0 bases and the J gene lost 0 bases, with 9 bases spanning the gap. The germline V gene encodes CDR1 SGHNT and CDR2 YYREEE (reference sequence). The CDR3 has 15 amino acids. The CDR3 protein is CASSLGSQMNTEAFF. The DNA for the CDR3 is TGTGCCAGCAGCTTGGGCTCCCAAATGAACACTGAAGCTTTCTTT.

The chain joins TRBV6-5 to TRBJ2-1, with D tentatively TRBD1 or TRBD2 (5 bases each). From germline, CDR1 is MNHEY and CDR2 SVGAGI. The CDR3 is made up of 16 amino acids. V was pared by 1 base and J by 3 bases, with 13 bases between. The CDR3 DNA sequence: TGTGCCAGCAGTTACTTCGGGGCGGGTAACTACAATGAGCAGTTCTTC. It translates to CASSYFGAGNYNEQFF.

The rearrangement uses TRBV7-2 and TRBJ2-5, with 7 bases matching TRBD2. CDR1 is SGHTA, CDR2 FQGNSA, per germline. Unmatched junction bases numbered 10, after V lost 8 bases and J lost 4 bases. CDR3 length: 14 amino acids. CDR3 region: CASGPTWGGETQYF. CDR3 DNA sequence: TGTGCCAGCGGACCGACCTGGGGGGGAGAGACCCAGTACTTC. The full variable domain, in which reference TRBV7-2 and TRBJ2-5 provide the parts outside the CDR3, is GAGVSQSPSNKVTEKGKDVELRCDPISGHTALYWYRQSLGQGLEFLIYFQGNSAPDKSGLPSDRFSAERTGGSVSTLTIQRTQQEDSAVYLCASGPTWGGETQYFGPGTRLLVL.

This clone came up once. V is TRBV6-1 and J is TRBJ1-1; TRBD1 matches 9 bases. The CDR3 consists of 12 residues. Per germline, CDR1 MNHNS and CDR2 SASEGT. The trim removed 5 bases at V and 8 bases at J, leaving 3 bases unmatched. CDR3 sequence (DNA): TGTGCCAGCAGTACCGGGACAGGGGAAGCTTTCTTT. It specifies CASSTGTGEAFF.